This T cell receptor beta chain was retrieved from a study of cytomegalovirus exposure and HLA in healthy donors. Whole-study findings and limits: The authors confirmed in vitro that three CMV-associated chains were specific for CMV antigens. Researchers reportedly found TCR beta sequences accurately predicted most subjects' HLA-A and HLA-B alleles.

The CDR3 consists of 12 residues. V was trimmed by 1 base and J by 13 bases, leaving 8 bases between them. CDR1 SGHVS and CDR2 FNYEAQ come from the germline V gene. Nominally healthy donors provided the samples, though records likely missed some immune exposures. Primers for the PCR totalled 60 Vbeta and 13 Jbeta. Generated by immunoSEQ multiplex PCR, the TCRdb table keeps only in-frame clones and is missing some. Of about 91,000 clones in the sample, around 59% were seen once. Worth noting for this clone: Its target is unknown.

The chain carries TRBV7-6 and TRBJ1-6; D unclear. Specimen: PBMCs. This receptor was obtained from a human donor in good health. DNA of the CDR3: TGTGCCAGCAGCTTAGGTCGGGGTCCCCTCCACTTT. This sequence encodes CASSLGRGPLHF.